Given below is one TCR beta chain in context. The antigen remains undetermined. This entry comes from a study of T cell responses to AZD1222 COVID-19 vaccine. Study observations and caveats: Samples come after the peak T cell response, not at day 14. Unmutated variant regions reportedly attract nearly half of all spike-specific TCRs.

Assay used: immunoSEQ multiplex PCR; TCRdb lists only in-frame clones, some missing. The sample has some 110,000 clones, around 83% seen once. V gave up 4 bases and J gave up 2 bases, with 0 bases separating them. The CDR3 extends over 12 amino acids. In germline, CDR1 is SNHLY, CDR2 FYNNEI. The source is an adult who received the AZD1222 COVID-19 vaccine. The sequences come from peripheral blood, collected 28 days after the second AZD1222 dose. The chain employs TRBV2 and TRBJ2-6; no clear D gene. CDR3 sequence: CASSAGANVLTF. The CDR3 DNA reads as TGTGCCAGCAGTGCTGGGGCCAACGTCCTGACTTTC.